The present entry profiles one T cell receptor (beta chain) with its context. Its antigen is as yet unknown. Germline V lookup: CDR1 LGHNA, CDR2 YNFKEQ. With 0 bases removed from V and 5 bases from J, the gap between germline ends came to 10 bases. CDR3 length equals 14 residues. The entry originates in a study of T cell responses to AZD1222 COVID-19 vaccine. Findings of the study overall: Close to half of all spike-specific TCRs reportedly target regions of the variants that are unmutated. The study found vaccine-associated CD4 TCRs spanning spike, dominant at 160-218 and 743-854.

Sequencing used immunoSEQ multiplex PCR; TCRdb keeps in-frame clones, though not all of them. The sample yields 120,000 to 150,000 clones, roughly nine tenths seen once. This specimen consisted of peripheral blood, obtained on day 0 of AZD1222 vaccination. This TCR was recovered from an adult in good health. J is TRBJ1-1 and V is TRBV4-2, with a weak D call TRBD1 (6 bases). The CDR3 bases are TGTGCCAGCAGCCAAGACTGGGGGCGGACTGAAGCTTTCTTT. Translation gives CASSQDWGRTEAFF.